Below, 3 T cell receptor beta chains from the same sample are listed, as sequenced in a study of response to subunit inactivated influenza vaccine. MiXCR was run by TCRdb on the RT-PCR reads, yielding one entry per CDR3 protein. This sample has around 540,000 distinct CDR3 sequences, with about an eighth found just once. Sequences were derived from PBMCs from blood, sampled on the day of vaccination. Receptor source: a man in his fifties who received an inactivated influenza vaccine.

This chain connects TRBV28 to TRBJ2-7; D unresolved. This CDR3 contains 16 residues. CDR1 and CDR2 from the germline V gene are MDHEN and SYDVKM. The ends were cut back, 5 bases at V and 2 bases at J, with 19 bases in the middle. DNA for the CDR3: TGTGCCAGCAGTCCCGCACTGTATGAAAGGACCTACGAGCAGTACTTC. Residues: CASSPALYERTYEQYF.

This clonotype has more than one count but fewer than ten. V usage is TRBV19 and J usage is TRBJ1-6, with 8 bases identical to TRBD1. Germline CDR1 and CDR2: LNHDA and SQIVND (reference sequence). This CDR3 has 14 amino acids. The J segment lost 10 bases and the V segment lost 7 bases, leaving 9 bases of the junction unmatched. The chain's CDR3 is CASTPTGEGSPLHF. The CDR3 nucleotides are TGTGCCAGTACCCCGACAGGGGAAGGGTCACCCCTCCACTTT.

V usage is TRBV4-2 and J usage is TRBJ1-5, with TRBD1 identical over 9 bases. V lost 3 bases, J lost 4 bases, and 4 bases stayed unmatched. The CDR3 contains 15 residues. Germline CDR1 and CDR2: LGHNA and YNFKEQ. CDR3 in DNA: TGTGCCAGCAGCCAGGGGGACAGGGAGAATCAGCCCCAGCATTTT. Amino acid sequence: CASSQGDRENQPQHF.